This TCR beta chain came from a study of blood T cells in healthy people across ages. The study's findings and limits: Donors of long life had a larger count of naive CD4+ cells and greater diversity than aged donors. Older individuals had lower TCR beta diversity per million T cells (the decline was roughly linear).

On this clonotype itself: As yet, its antigen is unknown.

Alongside a J-beta primer mix, a sample-barcoded 5' primer served in a second PCR lasting about 7 to 12 cycles. Tags on each cDNA molecule came from a template-switch adaptor with 12 random nucleotides. TCRdb processed the 5' RACE reads anew with MiXCR; each CDR3 protein has one entry. This table has roughly 2 million distinct CDR3 sequences, about 50% appearing once. The CDR3 loop spans 16 amino acids. The V end lost 1 base, the J end lost 4 bases, and 17 bases lay between the germline ends. Per the germline V gene, CDR1 is SQVTM and CDR2 is ANQGSEA. The sequence derives from a woman aged 40 to 50 in good health. Sequenced material: blood. The V and J genes are TRBV29-1 and TRBJ2-1; D is undetermined. The CDR3 sequence: CSVEAPLGGVYNEQFF. The CDR3 DNA is TGCAGCGTTGAAGCGCCACTCGGTGGGGTGTACAATGAGCAGTTCTTC.